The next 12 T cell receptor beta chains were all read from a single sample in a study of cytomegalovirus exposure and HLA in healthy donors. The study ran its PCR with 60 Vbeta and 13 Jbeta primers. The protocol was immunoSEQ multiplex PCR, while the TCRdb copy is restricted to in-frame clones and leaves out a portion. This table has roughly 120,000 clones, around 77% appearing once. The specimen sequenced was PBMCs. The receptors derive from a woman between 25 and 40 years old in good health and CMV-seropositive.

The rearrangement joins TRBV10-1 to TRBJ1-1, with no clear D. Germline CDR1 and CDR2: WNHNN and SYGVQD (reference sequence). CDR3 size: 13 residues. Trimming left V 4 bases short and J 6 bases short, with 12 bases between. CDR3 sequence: CASSGRVKAEAFF. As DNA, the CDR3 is TGCGCCAGCAGTGGGAGGGTCAAGGCTGAAGCTTTCTTT.

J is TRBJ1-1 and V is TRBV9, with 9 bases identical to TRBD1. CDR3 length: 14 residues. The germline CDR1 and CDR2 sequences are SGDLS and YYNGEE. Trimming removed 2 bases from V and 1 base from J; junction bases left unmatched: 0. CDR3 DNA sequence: TGTGCCAGCAGCGTGACAGGGGGGAACACTGAAGCTTTCTTT. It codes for CASSVTGGNTEAFF.

The CDR3 coding sequence is TGTGCCAGCAGCGCACAGGGGACCCTCGAGCAGTACTTC. It is translated as CASSAQGTLEQYF. The chain uses TRBV9 and TRBJ2-7; 7 nucleotides match TRBD1. The germline gives CDR1 SGDLS, CDR2 YYNGEE. The CDR3 sequence is 13 residues long. Trimming at V came to 3 bases and at J to 6 bases, leaving 6 bases not matched to a gene. Filled out from reference TRBV9 and TRBJ2-7, the complete variable domain reads DSGVTQTPKHLITATGQRVTLRCSPRSGDLSVYWYQQSLDQGLQFLIQYYNGEERAKGNILERFSAQQFPDLHSELNLSSLELGDSALYFCASSAQGTLEQYFGPGTRLTVT.

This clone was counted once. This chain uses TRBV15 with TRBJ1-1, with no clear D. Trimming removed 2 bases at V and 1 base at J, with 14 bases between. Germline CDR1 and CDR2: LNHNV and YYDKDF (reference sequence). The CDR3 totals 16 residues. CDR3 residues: CATSRPPGNGNTEAFF. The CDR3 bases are TGTGCCACCAGCAGACCCCCGGGGAACGGGAACACTGAAGCTTTCTTT.

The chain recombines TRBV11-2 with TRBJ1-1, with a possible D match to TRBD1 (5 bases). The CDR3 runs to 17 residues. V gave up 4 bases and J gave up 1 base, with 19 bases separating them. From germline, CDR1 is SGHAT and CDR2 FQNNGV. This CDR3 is CASSWRAGGLSNTEAFF. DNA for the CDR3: TGTGCCAGCAGCTGGCGAGCTGGGGGACTCTCGAACACTGAAGCTTTCTTT.

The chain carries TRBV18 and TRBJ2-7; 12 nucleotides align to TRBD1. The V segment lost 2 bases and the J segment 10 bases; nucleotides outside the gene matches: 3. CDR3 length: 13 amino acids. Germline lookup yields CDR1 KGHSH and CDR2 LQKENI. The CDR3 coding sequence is TGTGCCAGCTCACCAAGGGACAGGGGGCTACAGTACTTC. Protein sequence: CASSPRDRGLQYF.

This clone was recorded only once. Here the CDR3 DNA reads TGTGCCTGGAGTGTCTCGGGGGTGGAGCTGTTTTTT. Amino acid sequence: CAWSVSGVELFF. The chain uses TRBV30 and TRBJ2-2; D is perhaps TRBD2 (6 bases). Germline CDR1 is GTSNPN and CDR2 is SVGIG (reference sequence). V dropped 0 bases and J dropped 10 bases, with 9 bases sitting between them. The CDR3 runs to 12 residues.

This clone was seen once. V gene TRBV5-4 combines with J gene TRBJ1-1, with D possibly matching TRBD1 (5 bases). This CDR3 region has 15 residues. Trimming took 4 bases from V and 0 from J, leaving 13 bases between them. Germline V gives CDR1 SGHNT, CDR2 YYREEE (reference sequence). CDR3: CASSPQGGMNTEAFF. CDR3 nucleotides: TGTGCCAGCAGCCCCCAGGGAGGGATGAACACTGAAGCTTTCTTT.

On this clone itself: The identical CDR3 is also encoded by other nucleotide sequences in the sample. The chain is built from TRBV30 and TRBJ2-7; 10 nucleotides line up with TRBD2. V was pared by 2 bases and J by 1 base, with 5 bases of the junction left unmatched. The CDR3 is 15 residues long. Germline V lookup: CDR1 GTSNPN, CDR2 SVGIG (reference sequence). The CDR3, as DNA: TGTGCCTGGAGTCTAAAACTAGCGGGGTCCTACGAGCAGTACTTC. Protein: CAWSLKLAGSYEQYF.

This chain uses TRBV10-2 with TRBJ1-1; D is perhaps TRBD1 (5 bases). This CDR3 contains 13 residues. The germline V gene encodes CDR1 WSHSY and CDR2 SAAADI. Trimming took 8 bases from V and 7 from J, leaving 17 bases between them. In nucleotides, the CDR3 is TGCGCCAGCTCGAAAGGGGCGAAATATGAAGCTTTCTTT. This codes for CASSKGAKYEAFF.

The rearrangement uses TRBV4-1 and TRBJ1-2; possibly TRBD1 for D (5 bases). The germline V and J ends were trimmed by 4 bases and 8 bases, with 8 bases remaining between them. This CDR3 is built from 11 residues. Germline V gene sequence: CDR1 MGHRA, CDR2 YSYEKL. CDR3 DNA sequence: TGCGCCAGCAGCCCGGGGGGGGGCTACACCTTC. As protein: CASSPGGGYTF.

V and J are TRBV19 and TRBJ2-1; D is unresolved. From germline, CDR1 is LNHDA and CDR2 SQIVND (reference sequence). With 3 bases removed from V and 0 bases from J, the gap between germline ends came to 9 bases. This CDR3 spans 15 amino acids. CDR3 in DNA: TGTGCCAGTAGTATTGGTCTAAACTCCTACAATGAGCAGTTCTTC. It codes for CASSIGLNSYNEQFF.